The 23 T cell receptor beta chains given below trace back to one sample, sequenced in a study of shared clonotypes between healthy human individuals. Sequencing used immunoSEQ multiplex PCR; TCRdb keeps in-frame clones, though not all of them. The table includes about 380,000 clones, approximately 96% detected once. Sequenced material: memory CD8+ T cells sorted from blood. Documented subset: CD45RO+ cells pooled with CCR7-negative TemRA cells. These receptors were collected from a man aged 30-40 years in good health.

This sequence joins TRBV11-2 and TRBJ2-3; perhaps TRBD2 as D (6 bases). This CDR3 spans 13 amino acids. The germline V and J ends were trimmed by 3 bases and 3 bases, with 7 bases remaining between them. Germline V lookup: CDR1 SGHAT, CDR2 FQNNGV. CDR3: CASSFGRTDTQYF. The CDR3 bases are TGTGCCAGCAGCTTTGGGAGGACAGATACGCAGTATTTT.

The chain couples TRBV2 to TRBJ2-7, with D unresolved. Germline values: CDR1 SNHLY, CDR2 FYNNEI. The CDR3 totals 15 residues. Trimming stripped 6 bases from V and 3 bases from J, with 18 bases between. In DNA, the CDR3 is TGTGCCAGCAGGAAATCGGCTAGTAACGACTACGAGCAGTACTTC. This codes for CASRKSASNDYEQYF.

This clone was seen just once. The genes are TRBV28 and TRBJ2-3, with TRBD1 matching 7 bases. The CDR3 runs to 17 residues. CDR1 is MDHEN and CDR2 is SYDVKM in the germline V gene. Trimming took 2 bases from V and 9 from J; bases not matched to a gene: 17. CDR3 in DNA: TGTGCCAGCAGTTTAGAAATAGGGGACAGTATTCTCTCGACGCAGTATTTT. Translating gives CASSLEIGDSILSTQYF.

This clone showed up just once. This chain connects TRBV30 to TRBJ1-5; 9 positions match TRBD1. V shed 4 bases, J shed 2 bases, and the junction held 15 bases outside the gene matches. The CDR3 has 18 amino acids. Germline lookup yields CDR1 GTSNPN and CDR2 SVGIG (reference sequence). CDR3 loop: CAWTNGGQGVYGNQPQHF. CDR3 DNA: TGTGCCTGGACCAACGGGGGACAGGGAGTATACGGCAATCAGCCCCAGCATTTT.

The chain links TRBV9 to TRBJ2-2; 14 bases fit TRBD2. V gave up 3 bases and J gave up 4 bases; unmatched junction bases: 8. CDR1 and CDR2 (germline): SGDLS, YYNGEE. This CDR3 has 18 residues. The CDR3 DNA sequence: TGTGCCAGCAGCGCCCGACTAGCGGGAGGGCCCGTCACCGGGGAGCTGTTTTTT. It specifies CASSARLAGGPVTGELFF. The complete variable domain, with remaining parts taken from reference TRBV9 and TRBJ2-2, reads DSGVTQTPKHLITATGQRVTLRCSPRSGDLSVYWYQQSLDQGLQFLIQYYNGEERAKGNILERFSAQQFPDLHSELNLSSLELGDSALYFCASSARLAGGPVTGELFFGEGSRLTVL.

The chain is built from TRBV5-8 and TRBJ1-5; 7 nucleotides match TRBD1. From germline, CDR1 is SGHTS and CDR2 YDEGEE. There are 14 residues in the CDR3. V shed 2 bases and J 6 bases; nucleotides not matched to a gene: 5. The CDR3 nucleotides are TGTGCCAGCAGCTTTGAGGGGGCGCGTCAGCCCCAGCATTTT. Encoded protein: CASSFEGARQPQHF.

The CDR3 coding sequence is TGTGCCAGCAGTTTAGTGCGGGTTTCCTACAATGAGCAGTTCTTC. Translating gives CASSLVRVSYNEQFF. The chain combines TRBV28 with TRBJ2-1; a weak D match, TRBD2 (5 bases). V lost 2 bases and J 1 base, leaving 9 bases between the germline ends. This CDR3 contains 15 residues. Germline CDR1 reads MDHEN; CDR2 reads SYDVKM. Combining the CDR3 with reference TRBV28 and TRBJ2-1 gives the whole variable domain DVKVTQSSRYLVKRTGEKVFLECVQDMDHENMFWYRQDPGLGLRLIYFSYDVKMKEKGDIPEGYSVSREKKERFSLILESASTNQTSMYLCASSLVRVSYNEQFFGPGTRLTVL.

This chain uses TRBV6-4 with TRBJ2-7; D unclear. The germline V and J ends were trimmed by 6 bases and 4 bases, with 4 bases remaining between them. From germline, CDR1 is MRHNA and CDR2 SNTAGT. The CDR3 spans 10 residues. This chain's CDR3 is CASSRYEQYF. The CDR3 DNA reads TGTGCCAGCAGCAGATACGAGCAGTACTTC.

J is TRBJ2-1 and V is TRBV18, with D maybe TRBD2 (6 bases). V was pared by 6 bases and J by 5 bases, with 29 bases between. Germline V CDR1 and CDR2: KGHSH, LQKENI. This CDR3 has 19 residues. CDR3 sequence (DNA): TGTGCCAGCTCCCCGCCTAGCCTGTGGCCTGGGGGGATCAACAATGAGCAGTTCTTC. It encodes CASSPPSLWPGGINNEQFF. The full variable domain, with the rest looked up from reference TRBV18 and TRBJ2-1, is NAGVMQNPRHLVRRRGQEARLRCSPMKGHSHVYWYRQLPEEGLKFMVYLQKENIIDESGMPKERFSAEFPKEGPSILRIQQVVRGDSAAYFCASSPPSLWPGGINNEQFFGPGTRLTVL.

About this clone: The same CDR3 also results from other DNA sequences found in this sample. The chain employs TRBV28 and TRBJ2-7, with D hard to call. With 6 bases removed from V and 1 base from J, the gap between germline ends came to 10 bases. This CDR3 region has 13 residues. Germline assignment: CDR1 MDHEN and CDR2 SYDVKM. The CDR3 DNA reads TGTGCCAGCAGCCTCGACGGTTCCTACGAGCAGTACTTC. Its translation: CASSLDGSYEQYF. The full variable domain, in which reference TRBV28 and TRBJ2-7 provide the parts outside the CDR3, is DVKVTQSSRYLVKRTGEKVFLECVQDMDHENMFWYRQDPGLGLRLIYFSYDVKMKEKGDIPEGYSVSREKKERFSLILESASTNQTSMYLCASSLDGSYEQYFGPGTRLTVT.

The CDR3 nucleotides are TGTGCCAGCAGCCCCAGGGGGCTCCCCTACGAGCAGTACTTC. As protein: CASSPRGLPYEQYF. This rearrangement joins TRBV7-9 to TRBJ2-7; 8 nucleotides match TRBD1. The CDR3 runs 14 residues. Trimming took 5 bases from V and 2 from J; bases not matched to a gene: 5. CDR1 is SEHNR, CDR2 FQNEAQ, per germline (reference sequence).

V gene TRBV5-8 combines with J gene TRBJ2-1; TRBD2 aligns across 11 bases. Trimming took 1 base from V and 7 from J; bases not matched to a gene: 4. The CDR3 has 15 amino acids. Germline CDR1 is SGHTS and CDR2 is YDEGEE. The CDR3 nucleotides are TGTGCCAGCAGCTTGACTAGCGGGAGAGGGAATGAGCAGTTCTTC. The encoded protein is CASSLTSGRGNEQFF.

The V call is TRBV19, the J call TRBJ2-4; no definite D call. This CDR3 region has 13 residues. Germline V lookup: CDR1 LNHDA, CDR2 SQIVND (reference sequence). Trimming removed 11 bases from V and 5 bases from J, with 16 bases in between. Here the CDR3 reads CASVPTDQNIQYF. The CDR3 coding sequence is TGTGCCTCTGTTCCGACCGACCAAAACATTCAGTACTTC. The variable domain in full, with the rest retrieved from reference TRBV19 and TRBJ2-4, is DGGITQSPKYLFRKEGQNVTLSCEQNLNHDAMYWYRQDPGQGLRLIYYSQIVNDFQKGDIAEGYSVSREKKESFPLTVTSAQKNPTAFYLCASVPTDQNIQYFGAGTRLSVL.

The chain employs TRBV18 and TRBJ2-3; D gene ambiguous. V was pared by 3 bases and J by 2 bases, with 9 bases between. Germline assignment: CDR1 KGHSH and CDR2 LQKENI. The CDR3 has 14 residues. The CDR3 here is CASSPTRNTDTQYF. In nucleotides, the CDR3 is TGTGCCAGCTCACCGACCAGGAACACAGATACGCAGTATTTT.

This clone has a single count. The chain links TRBV6-1 to TRBJ1-1; D possibly corresponds to TRBD1 (6 bases). The V gene lost 4 bases and the J gene lost 9 bases, with 18 bases spanning the gap. CDR3 length: 14 residues. Germline lookup yields CDR1 MNHNS and CDR2 SASEGT. The CDR3 sequence: CASSALSQGSKAFF. CDR3 sequence (DNA): TGTGCCAGCAGTGCACTCTCACAGGGAAGTAAAGCTTTCTTT.

V is TRBV2 and J is TRBJ2-7; 9 bases are a match to TRBD2. Germline-derived CDR1 and CDR2 are SNHLY and FYNNEI. This CDR3 has 15 residues. The V segment lost 4 bases and the J segment 4 bases; nucleotides outside the gene matches: 8. In DNA form, the CDR3 reads TGTGCCAGCAGTGGTACTAGCGGGTCGGAGTACGAGCAGTACTTC. Protein sequence: CASSGTSGSEYEQYF.

The chain carries TRBV5-4 and TRBJ2-3; D might be TRBD2 (5 bases). The CDR3 contains 16 residues. Looked up from germline, CDR1 is SGHNT and CDR2 is YYREEE (reference sequence). Trimming left V 2 bases short and J 0 bases short, with 13 bases between. CDR3 DNA sequence: TGTGCCAGCAGCTTTCCAGCGGACGCTAGCACAGATACGCAGTATTTT. Residues: CASSFPADASTDTQYF. The variable domain in full, with the rest retrieved from reference TRBV5-4 and TRBJ2-3, is ETGVTQSPTHLIKTRGQQVTLRCSSQSGHNTVSWYQQALGQGPQFIFQYYREEENGRGNFPPRFSGLQFPNYSSELNVNALELDDSALYLCASSFPADASTDTQYFGPGTRLTVL.

This chain connects TRBV5-5 to TRBJ1-2, with 7 bases lining up with TRBD1. With V trimmed by 3 bases and J by 8 bases, 7 bases remained unmatched. Germline values: CDR1 SGHKS, CDR2 YYEKEE (reference sequence). The CDR3 has 13 amino acids. The CDR3 DNA is TGTGCCAGCAGCTCCCCGACAGGGTACGGCTACACCTTC. It encodes CASSSPTGYGYTF. Full variable domain (outside the CDR3, taken from reference TRBV5-5 and TRBJ1-2): DAGVTQSPTHLIKTRGQQVTLRCSPISGHKSVSWYQQVLGQGPQFIFQYYEKEERGRGNFPDRFSARQFPNYSSELNVNALLLGDSALYLCASSSPTGYGYTFGSGTRLTVV.

The J gene is TRBJ1-1, the V gene TRBV19, with 12 bases aligning to TRBD1. Germline V gene lookup returns CDR1 LNHDA and CDR2 SQIVND (reference sequence). The CDR3 consists of 16 residues. Germline trimming cut 5 bases from V and 1 base from J; bases unmatched to any gene: 5. CDR3 DNA sequence: TGTGCCAGTAGTGTTGGGACAGGGGGCCCGAACACTGAAGCTTTCTTT. As protein: CASSVGTGGPNTEAFF.

The chain couples TRBV28 to TRBJ2-7; D is undetermined. The CDR3 contains 13 residues. Trimming pared 6 bases from V and 3 bases from J, leaving 12 bases between. The germline V gene has CDR1 MDHEN and CDR2 SYDVKM. DNA of the CDR3: TGTGCCAGCAGCACGGGTCGGATCTACGAGCAGTACTTC. Its translation: CASSTGRIYEQYF. The variable domain in full, completed from reference TRBV28 and TRBJ2-7, reads DVKVTQSSRYLVKRTGEKVFLECVQDMDHENMFWYRQDPGLGLRLIYFSYDVKMKEKGDIPEGYSVSREKKERFSLILESASTNQTSMYLCASSTGRIYEQYFGPGTRLTVT.

This clone was recorded once. This CDR3 reads CASSFARLAGYNEQFF. The CDR3 DNA is TGTGCCAGCAGCTTTGCTCGGCTAGCGGGCTACAATGAGCAGTTCTTC. The chain employs TRBV12-1 and TRBJ2-1; the DNA was not used to check the table's D call, TRBD2. TRBV12-1 represents a pseudogene. This CDR3 comprises 16 residues.

The rearrangement uses TRBV4-2 and TRBJ2-7; tentative D call: TRBD1 (6 bases). This CDR3 spans 17 amino acids. The germline V and J ends were trimmed by 0 bases and 5 bases, with 20 bases remaining between them. CDR1 and CDR2 (germline): LGHNA, YNFKEQ. The CDR3 sequence is CASSQDLSGNRVDEQYF. The CDR3 DNA reads TGTGCCAGCAGCCAAGATCTGTCGGGGAACAGGGTCGACGAGCAGTACTTC.

The chain couples TRBV10-3 to TRBJ2-7, with 7 nucleotides matching TRBD1. The trim removed 6 bases at V and 0 bases at J, leaving 5 bases unmatched. The CDR3 consists of 14 residues. Germline V lookup: CDR1 ENHRY, CDR2 SYGVKD. In nucleotides, the CDR3 is TGTGCCATCAGGACAGGGACAGACTCCTACGAGCAGTACTTC. This translates into CAIRTGTDSYEQYF.